This T cell receptor (beta chain) came from a study of shared clonotypes between healthy human individuals. General study results and limits: Non-shared clonotypes had lower generation probabilities than clonotypes shared by all four sorted-subset donors. It was only blood that was sampled, and tissue repertoires likely differ. Incompleteness in sorted-subset sequencing, despite large depth, was shown by rarefaction.

V gave up 4 bases and J gave up 6 bases, with 16 bases separating them. This CDR3 is 14 amino acids long. CDR1 and CDR2 (germline): KGHSH, LQKENI. In the case of this clone: Its specificity is unknown.

Only Caucasian adults living in Nashville, Tennessee made up the donor group. Clones were read by immunoSEQ multiplex PCR, and TCRdb kept only the in-frame ones, dropping some. In the table there are approximately 1.4 million clones, 95% to 99% of which are singletons. The specimen was naive CD4+ T cells sorted from blood. Subset given: CD45RA+ positively selected. The receptor was derived from a man aged 25 to 40 in good health. This rearrangement joins TRBV18 to TRBJ2-7; possible D gene TRBD1, 6 bases. The CDR3 reads CASSLQGHSLEQYF. CDR3 coding DNA: TGTGCCAGCTCACTTCAGGGACACAGCCTCGAGCAGTACTTC.